This T cell receptor beta chain was identified during a study of type 1 regulatory T cells. TCRdb recomputed calls from the reads with MiXCR, one row per CDR3 protein. The sample holds 75,000 to 100,000 distinct CDR3 sequences, roughly 28% seen once. This CDR3 has 17 residues. Trimming took 1 base from V and 7 from J, leaving 20 bases between them. Looked up from germline, CDR1 is SEHNR and CDR2 is FQNEAQ (reference sequence). The sample was CD4+ T cells, either the whole sample or a sorted fraction (not recorded which). J is TRBJ1-5 and V is TRBV7-9; D is perhaps TRBD1 (5 bases). The TCR was taken from a human donor in good health. DNA of the CDR3: TGTGCCAGCAGCTTAGACAGAAGTGGGCAGGGCCGGCAGCCCCAGCATTTT. This codes for CASSLDRSGQGRQPQHF.